Listed here are 10 T cell receptor beta chains from one sample, sequenced in a study of T-cell memory formation after mild COVID-19. TCRdb re-called the 5' RACE reads through MiXCR, storing one row per CDR3 protein. The sample lists around 200,000 distinct CDR3 sequences; about a fifth were seen once. Sample: PBMCs or a T cell subset sorted from them (not recorded which). These receptor sequences come from an adult woman who had mild COVID-19 (a few samples of this study predate the infection). Cell type and time point are not known.

The sample holds a few counts of this clonotype. V usage is TRBV19 and J usage is TRBJ1-5, with D possibly TRBD1 on 6 matching bases. V shed 7 bases and J shed 5 bases, with 18 bases lying between them. Per the germline V gene, CDR1 is LNHDA and CDR2 is SQIVND (reference sequence). The CDR3 extends over 15 amino acids. The chain's CDR3 is CASTPGTGLDQPQHF. In nucleotides, the CDR3 is TGTGCCAGTACCCCGGGAACAGGGTTGGATCAGCCCCAGCATTTT.

This clonotype was seen at least ten times. The V gene is TRBV24-1, the J gene TRBJ2-5; D is possibly TRBD2 (7 bases). Trimming removed 5 bases from V and 0 bases from J, with 15 bases in between. CDR3 length equals 16 residues. CDR1 and CDR2 from the germline V gene are KGHDR and SFDVKD. The CDR3 sequence: CATSGTAGWDQETQYF. CDR3 DNA sequence: TGTGCCACCAGTGGGACAGCGGGGTGGGACCAAGAGACCCAGTACTTC.

V and J are TRBV4-2 and TRBJ2-1; D gene unclear. The CDR3 contains 15 residues. CDR1 and CDR2 from the germline V gene are LGHNA and YNFKEQ. Trimming cost V 1 base and J 5 bases, with 12 bases left between them. DNA for the CDR3: TGTGCCAGCAGCCAAGCCCCTTCTACCAACAATGAGCAGTTCTTC. Translation gives CASSQAPSTNNEQFF.

V usage is TRBV3-1 and J usage is TRBJ2-7; D not certain. V gave up 0 bases and J gave up 4 bases, with 10 bases separating them. This CDR3 comprises 14 residues. Germline-derived CDR1 and CDR2 are LGHDT and YNNKEL (reference sequence). CDR3 sequence: CASSQDPGGYEQYF. CDR3 nucleotides: TGTGCCAGCAGCCAAGATCCGGGCGGATACGAGCAGTACTTC.

This clonotype was counted only a few times. The rearrangement uses TRBV25-1 and TRBJ1-5; D unresolved. Trimming took off 3 bases at V and 0 bases at J, with 0 bases between the two ends. The CDR3 sequence is 12 residues long. The germline V gene encodes CDR1 MGHDK and CDR2 SYGVNS. DNA for the CDR3: TGTGCCAGCAGTGATAGCAATCAGCCCCAGCATTTT. It translates to CASSDSNQPQHF.

The chain recombines TRBV9 with TRBJ1-1, with unresolved D. This CDR3 is built from 16 residues. V was shortened by 0 bases and J by 7 bases, with 19 bases between the two germline ends. Germline-derived CDR1 and CDR2 are SGDLS and YYNGEE. The CDR3 reads CASSVVPSNGGGEAFF. The CDR3 DNA reads as TGTGCCAGCAGCGTAGTCCCAAGTAACGGTGGAGGTGAAGCTTTCTTT.

The table lists this clonotype with a few counts. The genes are TRBV7-2 and TRBJ2-7, with 7 bases that match TRBD1. The ends lost 5 bases at V and 1 base at J; junction bases unmatched: 5. The CDR3 contains 14 residues. The germline CDR1 and CDR2 sequences are SGHTA and FQGNSA. As DNA, the CDR3 is TGTGCCAGCAGCACGGGACAGAGTTCCTACGAGCAGTACTTC. Translating gives CASSTGQSSYEQYF.

Only one count was recorded for this clonotype. CDR3 sequence reads: CAWSVPGKTEAFF. The CDR3 DNA sequence: TGTGCCTGGAGTGTACCGGGGAAGACTGAAGCTTTCTTT. This sequence joins TRBV30 and TRBJ1-1; D gene uncertain. This CDR3 contains 13 residues. Germline CDR1 is GTSNPN and CDR2 is SVGIG (reference sequence). V lost 0 bases and J 5 bases, leaving 10 bases between the germline ends.

This chain links TRBV29-1 with TRBJ2-7; perhaps TRBD1 as D (5 bases). The germline V gene encodes CDR1 SQVTM and CDR2 ANQGSEA. The CDR3 consists of 12 residues. The CDR3 loop is CISPYWKAQGYF. The DNA for the CDR3 is TGCATTTCCCCCTACTGGAAGGCCCAGGGGTACTTC.

There are a few counts of this clonotype. The CDR3 loop is CASSLNFEGSRTEAFF. CDR3 DNA: TGTGCCAGCAGCTTAAATTTCGAGGGAAGTAGGACTGAAGCTTTCTTT. This chain links TRBV11-2 with TRBJ1-1; D unclear. The V gene lost 2 bases and the J gene lost 5 bases, with 18 bases spanning the gap. Germline CDR1 and CDR2: SGHAT and FQNNGV. This CDR3 is 16 amino acids long.